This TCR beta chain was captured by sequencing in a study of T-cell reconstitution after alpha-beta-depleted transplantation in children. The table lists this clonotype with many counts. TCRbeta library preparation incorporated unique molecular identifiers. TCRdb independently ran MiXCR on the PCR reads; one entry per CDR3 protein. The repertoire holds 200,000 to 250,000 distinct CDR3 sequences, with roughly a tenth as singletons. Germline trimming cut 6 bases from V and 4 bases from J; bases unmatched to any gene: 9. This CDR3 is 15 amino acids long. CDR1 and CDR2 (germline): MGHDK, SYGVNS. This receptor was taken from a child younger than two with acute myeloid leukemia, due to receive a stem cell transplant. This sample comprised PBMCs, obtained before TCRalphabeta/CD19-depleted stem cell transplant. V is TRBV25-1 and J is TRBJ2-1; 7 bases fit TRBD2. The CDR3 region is CASSPFGGSYNEQFF. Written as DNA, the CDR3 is TGTGCCAGCAGCCCCTTCGGGGGGTCATACAATGAGCAGTTCTTC.